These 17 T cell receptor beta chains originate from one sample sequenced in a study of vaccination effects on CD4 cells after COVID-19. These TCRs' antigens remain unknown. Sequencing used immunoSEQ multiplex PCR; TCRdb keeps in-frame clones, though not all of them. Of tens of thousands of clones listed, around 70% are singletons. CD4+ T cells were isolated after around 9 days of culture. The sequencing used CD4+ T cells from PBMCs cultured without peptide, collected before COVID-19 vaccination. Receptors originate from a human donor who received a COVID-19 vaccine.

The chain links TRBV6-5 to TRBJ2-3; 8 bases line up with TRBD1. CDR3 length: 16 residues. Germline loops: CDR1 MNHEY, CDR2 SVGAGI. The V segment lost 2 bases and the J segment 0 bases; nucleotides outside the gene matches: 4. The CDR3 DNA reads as TGTGCCAGCAGTTACCGGACAGGGTCCAGCACAGATACGCAGTATTTT. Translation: CASSYRTGSSTDTQYF.

The CDR3 region is CAWSPLGTGSSGNTIYF. CDR3 coding DNA: TGTGCCTGGAGTCCACTCGGGACAGGGTCGTCTGGAAACACCATATATTTT. The J gene is TRBJ1-3, the V gene TRBV30, with TRBD1 matching 9 bases. After removal of 2 bases from V and 1 base from J, the junction contained 9 bases not matched to a gene. CDR1 is GTSNPN and CDR2 is SVGIG in the germline V gene (reference sequence). The CDR3 runs to 17 residues.

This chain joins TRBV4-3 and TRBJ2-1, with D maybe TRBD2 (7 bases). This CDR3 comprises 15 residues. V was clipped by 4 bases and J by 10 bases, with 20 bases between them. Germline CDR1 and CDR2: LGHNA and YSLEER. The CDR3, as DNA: TGCGCCAGCAGCCCACGGGGGGCGCAGGTTAGGGAGCAGTTCTTC. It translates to CASSPRGAQVREQFF.

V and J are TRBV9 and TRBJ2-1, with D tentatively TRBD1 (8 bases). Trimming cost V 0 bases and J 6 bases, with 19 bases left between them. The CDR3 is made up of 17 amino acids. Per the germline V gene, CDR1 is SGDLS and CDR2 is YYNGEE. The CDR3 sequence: CASSVEWGGTGRNEQFF. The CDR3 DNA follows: TGTGCCAGCAGCGTAGAGTGGGGGGGGACAGGCCGCAATGAGCAGTTCTTC.

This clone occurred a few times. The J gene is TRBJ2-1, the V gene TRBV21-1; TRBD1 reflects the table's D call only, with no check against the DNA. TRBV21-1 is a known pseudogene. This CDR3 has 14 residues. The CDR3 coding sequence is TGTGCCAGCTTTTGGGACAGGGGTGGGAATGAGCAGTTCTTC. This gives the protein CASFWDRGGNEQFF.

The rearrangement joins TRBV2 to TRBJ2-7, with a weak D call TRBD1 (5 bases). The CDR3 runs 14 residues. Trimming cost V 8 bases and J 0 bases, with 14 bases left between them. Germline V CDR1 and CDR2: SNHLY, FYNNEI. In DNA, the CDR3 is TGTGCCAGCCACCCCCGACAGAGCTCCTACGAGCAGTACTTC. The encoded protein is CASHPRQSSYEQYF.

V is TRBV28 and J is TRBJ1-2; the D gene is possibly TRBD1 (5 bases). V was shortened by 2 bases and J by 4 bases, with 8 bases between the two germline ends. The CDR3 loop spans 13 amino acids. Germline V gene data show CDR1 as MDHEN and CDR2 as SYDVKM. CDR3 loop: CASSLGGGYGYTF. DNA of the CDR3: TGTGCCAGCAGTTTAGGGGGTGGCTATGGCTACACCTTC.

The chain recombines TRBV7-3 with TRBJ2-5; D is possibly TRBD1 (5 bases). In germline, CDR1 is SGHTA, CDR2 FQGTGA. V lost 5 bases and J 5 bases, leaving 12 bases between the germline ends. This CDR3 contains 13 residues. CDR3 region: CASSLGPRETQYF. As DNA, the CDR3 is TGTGCCAGCAGCCTGGGGCCCCGGGAGACCCAGTACTTC. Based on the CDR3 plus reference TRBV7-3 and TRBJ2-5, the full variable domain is GAGVSQTPSNKVTEKGKYVELRCDPISGHTALYWYRQSLGQGPEFLIYFQGTGAADDSGLPNDRFFAVRPEGSVSTLKIQRTERGDSAVYLCASSLGPRETQYFGPGTRLLVL.

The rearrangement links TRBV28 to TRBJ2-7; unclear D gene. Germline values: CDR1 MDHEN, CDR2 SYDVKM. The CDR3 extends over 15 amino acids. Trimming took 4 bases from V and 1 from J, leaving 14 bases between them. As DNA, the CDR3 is TGTGCCAGCAGTTACCCCCTGGGAAGTTCCTACGAGCAGTACTTC. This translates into CASSYPLGSSYEQYF.

CDR3 protein: CASSQERAWDYRYEQYF. For the CDR3, the DNA is TGCGCCAGCAGCCAAGAAAGGGCCTGGGACTACCGCTACGAGCAGTACTTC. The rearrangement joins TRBV4-3 to TRBJ2-7; 7 bases agree with TRBD2. J gave up 3 bases and V 0 bases, and 11 bases lay outside the gene matches. The CDR3 extends over 17 amino acids. Looked up from germline, CDR1 is LGHNA and CDR2 is YSLEER.

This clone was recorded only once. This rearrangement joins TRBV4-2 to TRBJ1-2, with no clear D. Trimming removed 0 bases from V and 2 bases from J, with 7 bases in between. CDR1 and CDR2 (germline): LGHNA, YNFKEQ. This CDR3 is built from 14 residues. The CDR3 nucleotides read TGTGCCAGCAGCCAAGATATGGGGAACTATGGCTACACCTTC. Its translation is CASSQDMGNYGYTF.

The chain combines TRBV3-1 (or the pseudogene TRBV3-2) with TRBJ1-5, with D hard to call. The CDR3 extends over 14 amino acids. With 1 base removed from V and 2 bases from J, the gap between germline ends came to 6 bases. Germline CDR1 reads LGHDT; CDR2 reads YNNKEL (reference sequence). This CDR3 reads CASSQASGNQPQHF. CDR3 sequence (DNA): TGTGCCAGCAGCCAAGCTTCGGGCAATCAGCCCCAGCATTTT.

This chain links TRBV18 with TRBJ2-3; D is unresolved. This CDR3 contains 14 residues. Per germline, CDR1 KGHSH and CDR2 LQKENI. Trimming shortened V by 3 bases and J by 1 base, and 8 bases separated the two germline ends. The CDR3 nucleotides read TGTGCCAGCTCACCTCCCCGGGGCACAGATACGCAGTATTTT. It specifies CASSPPRGTDTQYF.

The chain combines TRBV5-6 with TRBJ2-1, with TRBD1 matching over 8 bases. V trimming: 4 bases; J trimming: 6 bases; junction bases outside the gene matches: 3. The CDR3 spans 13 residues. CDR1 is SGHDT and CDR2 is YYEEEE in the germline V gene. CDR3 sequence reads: CASSPTGVNEQFF. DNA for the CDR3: TGTGCCAGCAGCCCGACAGGGGTCAATGAGCAGTTCTTC.

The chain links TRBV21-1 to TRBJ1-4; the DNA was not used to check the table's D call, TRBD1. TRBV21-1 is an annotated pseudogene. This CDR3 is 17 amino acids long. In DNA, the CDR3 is TGTGCCAGCAGCAACGGACAGGGGTCGCCAACTAATGAAAAACTGTTTTTT. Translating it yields CASSNGQGSPTNEKLFF.

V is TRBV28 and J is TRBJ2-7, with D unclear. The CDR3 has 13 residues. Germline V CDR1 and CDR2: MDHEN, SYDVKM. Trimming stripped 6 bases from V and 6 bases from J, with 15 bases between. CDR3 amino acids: CASSPPQVGEQYF. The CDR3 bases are TGTGCCAGCAGCCCCCCCCAGGTCGGCGAGCAGTACTTC.

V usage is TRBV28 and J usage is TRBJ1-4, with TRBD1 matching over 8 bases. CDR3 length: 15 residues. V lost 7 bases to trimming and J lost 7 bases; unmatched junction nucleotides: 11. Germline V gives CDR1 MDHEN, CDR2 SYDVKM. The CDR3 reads CASKFQGARSEKLFF. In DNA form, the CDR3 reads TGTGCCAGCAAATTTCAGGGGGCGCGCAGTGAAAAACTGTTTTTT. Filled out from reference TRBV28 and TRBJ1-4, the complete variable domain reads DVKVTQSSRYLVKRTGEKVFLECVQDMDHENMFWYRQDPGLGLRLIYFSYDVKMKEKGDIPEGYSVSREKKERFSLILESASTNQTSMYLCASKFQGARSEKLFFGSGTQLSVL.